This T cell receptor beta chain was obtained from a study of shared clonotypes between healthy human individuals. Study results and limitations: Several donors shared about 5% of their naive CD4 clonotypes. Tissues were not sampled, only blood, and their repertoires likely differ.

Germline-derived CDR1 and CDR2 are MRHNA and SNTAGT. This CDR3 is built from 15 residues. V dropped 5 bases and J dropped 9 bases, with 20 bases sitting between them. With regard to this clone: The target antigen is unknown.

Several immunoSEQ plates held equal portions of the genomic DNA taken from each subset. Repertoires were generated with immunoSEQ multiplex PCR, while TCRdb's copy carries only in-frame clones and drops some. Of 2.5 million or so clones listed, 90% to 95% are singletons. This chain uses TRBV6-4 with TRBJ2-1, with a tentative D call TRBD2 (7 bases). The sequenced sample consisted of naive CD4+ T cells sorted from blood. The subset here: CD45RA+ positively selected. The clonotype comes from a man aged 18 to 30 in good health. The CDR3, as DNA: TGTGCCAGCAGTAACCAAGGGGGGGAGTCCGGTGAGCAGTTCTTC. Translated, it gives CASSNQGGESGEQFF.